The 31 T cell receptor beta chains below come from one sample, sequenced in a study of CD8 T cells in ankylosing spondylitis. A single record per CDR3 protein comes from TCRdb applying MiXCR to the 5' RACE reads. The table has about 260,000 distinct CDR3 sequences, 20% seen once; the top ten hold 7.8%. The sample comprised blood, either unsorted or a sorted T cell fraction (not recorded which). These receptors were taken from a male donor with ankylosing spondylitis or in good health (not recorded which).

CDR3 protein: CASSFTGGRDTQYF. CDR3 DNA: TGTGCCAGCAGTTTTACTGGGGGCCGGGATACGCAGTATTTT. The gene calls are TRBV28 and TRBJ2-3, with a weak D call TRBD1 (6 bases). With 3 bases removed from V and 6 bases from J, the gap between germline ends came to 13 bases. CDR3 length: 14 amino acids. Germline CDR1 is MDHEN and CDR2 is SYDVKM.

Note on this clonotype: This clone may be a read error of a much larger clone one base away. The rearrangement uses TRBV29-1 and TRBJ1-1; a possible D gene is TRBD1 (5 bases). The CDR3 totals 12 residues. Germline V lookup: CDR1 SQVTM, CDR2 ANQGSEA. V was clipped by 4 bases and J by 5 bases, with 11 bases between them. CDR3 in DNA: TGCAGCGTTGCCAGGTCAGGGACTGAAGCTTTCTTT. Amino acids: CSVARSGTEAFF.

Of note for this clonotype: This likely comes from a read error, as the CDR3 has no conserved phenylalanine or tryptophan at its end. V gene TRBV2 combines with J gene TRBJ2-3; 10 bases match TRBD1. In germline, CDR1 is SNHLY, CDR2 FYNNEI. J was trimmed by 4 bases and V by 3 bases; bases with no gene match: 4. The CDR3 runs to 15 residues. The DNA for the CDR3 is TGTGCCAGCAGTGAGACCGGGACAGGGGCAGATACGCAGTATTCT. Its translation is CASSETGTGADTQYS.

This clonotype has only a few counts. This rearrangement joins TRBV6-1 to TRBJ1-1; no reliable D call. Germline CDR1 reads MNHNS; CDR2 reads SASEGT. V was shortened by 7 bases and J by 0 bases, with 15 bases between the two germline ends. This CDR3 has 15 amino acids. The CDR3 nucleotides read TGTGCCAGCAACCCATCGGGAGGAATGAACACTGAAGCTTTCTTT. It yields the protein CASNPSGGMNTEAFF.

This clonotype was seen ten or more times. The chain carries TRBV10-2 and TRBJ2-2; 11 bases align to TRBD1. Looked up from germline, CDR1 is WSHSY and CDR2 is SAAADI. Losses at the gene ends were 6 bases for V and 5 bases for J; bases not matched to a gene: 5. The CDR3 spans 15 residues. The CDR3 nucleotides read TGCGCCAGCAGATTAGGGACAGGGGGAACCGGGGAGCTGTTTTTT. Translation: CASRLGTGGTGELFF.

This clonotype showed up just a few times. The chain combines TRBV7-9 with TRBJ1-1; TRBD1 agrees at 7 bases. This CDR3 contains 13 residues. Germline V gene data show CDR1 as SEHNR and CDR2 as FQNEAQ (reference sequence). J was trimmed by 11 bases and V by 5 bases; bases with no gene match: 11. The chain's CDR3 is CASSPGGGRFAFF. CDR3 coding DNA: TGTGCCAGCAGCCCAGGGGGGGGGAGGTTCGCTTTCTTT.

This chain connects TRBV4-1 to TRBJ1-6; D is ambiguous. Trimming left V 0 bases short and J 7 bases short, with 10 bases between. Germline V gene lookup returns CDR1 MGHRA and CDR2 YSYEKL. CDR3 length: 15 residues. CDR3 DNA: TGCGCCAGCAGCCAAGAAGGGATTTCCAATTCACCCCTCCACTTT. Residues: CASSQEGISNSPLHF.

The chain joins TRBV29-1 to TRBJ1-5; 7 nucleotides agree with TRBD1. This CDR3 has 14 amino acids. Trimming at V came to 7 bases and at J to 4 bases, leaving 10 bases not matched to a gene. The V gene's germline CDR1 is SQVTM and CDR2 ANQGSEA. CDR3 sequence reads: CSATEGQLNQPQHF. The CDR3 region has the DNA TGCAGCGCAACCGAGGGACAGCTAAATCAGCCCCAGCATTTT. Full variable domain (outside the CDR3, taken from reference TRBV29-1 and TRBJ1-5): SAVISQKPSRDICQRGTSLTIQCQVDSQVTMMFWYRQQPGQSLTLIATANQGSEATYESGFVIDKFPISRPNLTFSTLTVSNMSPEDSSIYLCSATEGQLNQPQHFGDGTRLSIL.

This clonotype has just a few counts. The CDR3 spells CATQGQGISFF. Written as DNA, the CDR3 is TGTGCCACCCAGGGACAGGGCATATCCTTCTTT. This chain connects TRBV27 to TRBJ1-1; 9 positions match TRBD1. The CDR3 covers 11 residues. With V trimmed by 10 bases and J by 14 bases, 11 bases remained unmatched. CDR1 is MNHEY, CDR2 SMNVEV, per germline (reference sequence).

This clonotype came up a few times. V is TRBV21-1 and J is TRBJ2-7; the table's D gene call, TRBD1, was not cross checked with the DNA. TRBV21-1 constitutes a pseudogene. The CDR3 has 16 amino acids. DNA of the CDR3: TGTGCCAGCAGCAAAGAGTGTAGGCGTTCAGGGTTCGAGCAGTACGTC. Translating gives CASSKECRRSGFEQYV.

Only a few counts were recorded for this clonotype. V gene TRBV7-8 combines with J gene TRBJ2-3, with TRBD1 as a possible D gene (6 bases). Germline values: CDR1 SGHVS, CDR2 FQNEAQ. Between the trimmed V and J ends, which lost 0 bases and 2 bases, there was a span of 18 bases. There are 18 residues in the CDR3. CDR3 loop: CASSLAGLGTTYTDTQYF. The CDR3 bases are TGTGCCAGCAGCTTAGCAGGGTTGGGGACAACTTACACAGATACGCAGTATTTT.

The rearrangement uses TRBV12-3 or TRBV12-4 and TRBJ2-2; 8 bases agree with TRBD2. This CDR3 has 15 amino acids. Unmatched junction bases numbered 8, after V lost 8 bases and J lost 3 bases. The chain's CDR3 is CASGSGGADTGELFF. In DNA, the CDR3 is TGTGCCAGCGGGTCGGGAGGGGCGGACACCGGGGAGCTGTTTTTT.

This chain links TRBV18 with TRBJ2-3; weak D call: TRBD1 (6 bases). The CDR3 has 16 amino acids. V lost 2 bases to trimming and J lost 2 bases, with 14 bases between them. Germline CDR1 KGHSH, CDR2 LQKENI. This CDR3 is CASSPTQGAVTDTQYF. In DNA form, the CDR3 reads TGTGCCAGCTCACCAACACAGGGTGCGGTCACAGATACGCAGTATTTT.

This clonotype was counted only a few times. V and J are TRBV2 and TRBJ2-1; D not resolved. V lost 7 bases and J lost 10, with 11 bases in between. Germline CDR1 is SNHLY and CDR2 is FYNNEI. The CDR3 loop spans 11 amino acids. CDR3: CASMSAREQFF. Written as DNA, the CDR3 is TGTGCCAGCATGAGTGCGAGGGAGCAGTTCTTC.

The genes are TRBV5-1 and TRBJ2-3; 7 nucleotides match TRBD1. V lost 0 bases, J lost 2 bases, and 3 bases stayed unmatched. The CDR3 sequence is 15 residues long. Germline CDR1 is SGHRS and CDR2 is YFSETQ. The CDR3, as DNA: TGCGCCAGCAGCTTGGCCGGGACAGTCACAGATACGCAGTATTTT. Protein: CASSLAGTVTDTQYF.

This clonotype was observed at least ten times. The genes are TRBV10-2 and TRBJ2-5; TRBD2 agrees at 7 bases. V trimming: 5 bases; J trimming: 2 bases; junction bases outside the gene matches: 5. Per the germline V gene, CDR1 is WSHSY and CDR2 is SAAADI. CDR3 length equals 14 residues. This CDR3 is CASSFRAGQETQYF. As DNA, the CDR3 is TGCGCCAGCAGTTTTAGAGCGGGGCAAGAGACCCAGTACTTC.

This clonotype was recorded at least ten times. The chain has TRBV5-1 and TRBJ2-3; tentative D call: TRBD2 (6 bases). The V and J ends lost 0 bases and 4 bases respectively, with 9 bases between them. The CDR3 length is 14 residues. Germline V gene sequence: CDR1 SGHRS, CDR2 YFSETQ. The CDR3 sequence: CASSLGTSSDTQYF. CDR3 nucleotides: TGCGCCAGCAGCTTGGGAACTAGCTCAGATACGCAGTATTTT. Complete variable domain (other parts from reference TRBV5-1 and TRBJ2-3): KAGVTQTPRYLIKTRGQQVTLSCSPISGHRSVSWYQQTPGQGLQFLFEYFSETQRNKGNFPGRFSGRQFSNSRSEMNVSTLELGDSALYLCASSLGTSSDTQYFGPGTRLTVL.

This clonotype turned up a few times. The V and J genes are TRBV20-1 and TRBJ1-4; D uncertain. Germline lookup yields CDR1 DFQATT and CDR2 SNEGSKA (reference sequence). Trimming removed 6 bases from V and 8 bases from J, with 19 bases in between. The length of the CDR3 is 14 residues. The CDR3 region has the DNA TGCAGTGCCCAACCCCCGGATTTCTTAGAAAAACTGTTTTTT. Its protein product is CSAQPPDFLEKLFF.

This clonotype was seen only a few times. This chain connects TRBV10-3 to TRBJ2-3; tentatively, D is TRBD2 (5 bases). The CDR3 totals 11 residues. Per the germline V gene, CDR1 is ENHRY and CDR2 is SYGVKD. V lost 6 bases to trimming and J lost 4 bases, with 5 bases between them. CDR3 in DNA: TGTGCCATCAGGGGAGCAGATACGCAGTATTTT. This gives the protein CAIRGADTQYF.

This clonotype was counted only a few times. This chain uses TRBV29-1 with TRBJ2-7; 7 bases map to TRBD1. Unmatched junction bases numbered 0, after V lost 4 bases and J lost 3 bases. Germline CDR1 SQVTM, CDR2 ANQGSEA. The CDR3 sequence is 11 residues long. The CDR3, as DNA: TGCAGCGTTGGGGACAGCTACGAGCAGTACGTC. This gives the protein CSVGDSYEQYV.

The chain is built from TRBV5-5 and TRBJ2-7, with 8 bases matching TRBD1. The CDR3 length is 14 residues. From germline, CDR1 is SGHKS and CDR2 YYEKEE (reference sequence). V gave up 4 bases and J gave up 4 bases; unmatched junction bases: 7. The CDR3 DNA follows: TGTGCCAGCAGCCTGGACAGGGTAAAATACGAGCAGTACGTC. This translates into CASSLDRVKYEQYV.

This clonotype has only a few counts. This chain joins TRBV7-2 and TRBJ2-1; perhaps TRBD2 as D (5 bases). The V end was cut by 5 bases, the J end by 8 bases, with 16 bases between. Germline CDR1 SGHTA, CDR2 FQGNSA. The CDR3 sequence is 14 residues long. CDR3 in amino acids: CASSPAGVAHEQFF. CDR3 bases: TGTGCCAGCAGCCCGGCCGGGGTAGCCCATGAGCAGTTCTTC.

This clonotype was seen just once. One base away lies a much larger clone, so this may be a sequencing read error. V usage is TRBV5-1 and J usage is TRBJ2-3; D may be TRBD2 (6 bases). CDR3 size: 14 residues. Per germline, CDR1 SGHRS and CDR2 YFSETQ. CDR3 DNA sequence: TGCGCCAGCAGCTTGCCGGGGGAGACAGATACGAAGTATTTT. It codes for CASSLPGETDTKYF.

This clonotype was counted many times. Here the CDR3 DNA reads TGCAGTGCTGAGATCGGGTCCGTGGGTACTGAGCAGTTCTTC. This sequence encodes CSAEIGSVGTEQFF. The chain joins TRBV20-1 to TRBJ2-1; D unresolved. The CDR3 loop spans 14 amino acids. Per the germline V gene, CDR1 is DFQATT and CDR2 is SNEGSKA (reference sequence). Deletions cut 5 bases from V and 9 bases from J, with 20 bases between.

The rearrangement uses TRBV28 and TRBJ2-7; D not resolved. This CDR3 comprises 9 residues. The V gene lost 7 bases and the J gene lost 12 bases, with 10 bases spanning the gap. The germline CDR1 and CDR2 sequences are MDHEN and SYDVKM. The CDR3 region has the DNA TGTGCCAGCAATCTAAGTCGGTACGTC. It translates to CASNLSRYV.

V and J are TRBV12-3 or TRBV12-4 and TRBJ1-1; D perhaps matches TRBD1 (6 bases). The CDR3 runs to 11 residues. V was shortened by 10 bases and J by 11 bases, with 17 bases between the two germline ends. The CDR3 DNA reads TGTGCCACCGAAAAAAGTAGGGGGGCTTTCTTT. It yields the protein CATEKSRGAFF.

The CDR3 coding sequence is TGCGCCAGCAGCTGGGGGGCCAGACAGGGAAGGGGAACTGAAGCTTTCTTT. It translates to CASSWGARQGRGTEAFF. The genes are TRBV5-1 and TRBJ1-1; 7 bases align to TRBD1. The CDR3 spans 17 residues. V lost 3 bases and J lost 5; bases outside the gene matches: 16. Germline V lookup: CDR1 SGHRS, CDR2 YFSETQ.

Here the CDR3 DNA reads TGTGCCAGCAGCCAACTGGCCCGGGGTAATGAGCAGTTCTTC. Its protein product is CASSQLARGNEQFF. This chain connects TRBV7-8 to TRBJ2-1; weak D call: TRBD2 (5 bases). The CDR3 is 14 residues long. V lost 5 bases and J lost 7, with 15 bases in between. Germline V gene lookup returns CDR1 SGHVS and CDR2 FQNEAQ.

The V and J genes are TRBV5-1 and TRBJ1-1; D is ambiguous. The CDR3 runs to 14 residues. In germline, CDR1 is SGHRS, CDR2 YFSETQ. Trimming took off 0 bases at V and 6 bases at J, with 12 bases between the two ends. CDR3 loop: CASSLGGYFSEAFF. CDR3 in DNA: TGCGCCAGCAGCTTGGGAGGGTATTTTTCTGAAGCTTTCTTT. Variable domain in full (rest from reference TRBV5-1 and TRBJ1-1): KAGVTQTPRYLIKTRGQQVTLSCSPISGHRSVSWYQQTPGQGLQFLFEYFSETQRNKGNFPGRFSGRQFSNSRSEMNVSTLELGDSALYLCASSLGGYFSEAFFGQGTRLTVV.

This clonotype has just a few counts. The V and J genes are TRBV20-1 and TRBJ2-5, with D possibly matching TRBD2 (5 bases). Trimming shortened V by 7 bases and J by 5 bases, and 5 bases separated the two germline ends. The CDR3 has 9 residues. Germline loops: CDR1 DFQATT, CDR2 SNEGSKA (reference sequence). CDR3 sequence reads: CSGGETQYF. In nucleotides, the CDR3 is TGCAGTGGAGGGGAGACCCAGTACTTC.

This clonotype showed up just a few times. CDR3 DNA: TGTGCCATCAGTGTCACGGACAGGGCGGGAGAGACCCAGTACTTC. The encoded protein is CAISVTDRAGETQYF. J is TRBJ2-5 and V is TRBV10-3, with 8 bases fitting TRBD1. The junction had 8 bases not matched to a gene; V was cut back by 4 bases and J by 4 bases. The CDR3 is 15 amino acids. CDR1 is ENHRY and CDR2 is SYGVKD in the germline V gene.